The clone carrying this TCR beta chain has just one count. The data were produced by immunoSEQ multiplex PCR, yet TCRdb's version contains in-frame clones alone and is incomplete. The sample lists 30,000 to 40,000 clones; roughly 65% were seen once. The germline CDR1 and CDR2 sequences are LGHNA and YNFKEQ. The CDR3 runs 17 residues. With V trimmed by 4 bases and J by 4 bases, 8 bases remained unmatched. This specimen comes from a study of STAT5B mutations in CD4+ large granular lymphocyte leukemia. Study-level background: The CDR3 'QG' motif was associated with a particular HLA allele among healthy donors.

The receptor's source is a human donor in good health. Sequencing was carried out using CD4+ T cells from blood buffy coats. This chain connects TRBV4-2 to TRBJ2-7; 15 bases line up with TRBD2. The chain's CDR3 is CASSLSGTSGGRYEQYF. In DNA, the CDR3 is TGTGCCAGCAGCCTGTCTGGGACTAGCGGGGGGAGGTACGAGCAGTACTTC.